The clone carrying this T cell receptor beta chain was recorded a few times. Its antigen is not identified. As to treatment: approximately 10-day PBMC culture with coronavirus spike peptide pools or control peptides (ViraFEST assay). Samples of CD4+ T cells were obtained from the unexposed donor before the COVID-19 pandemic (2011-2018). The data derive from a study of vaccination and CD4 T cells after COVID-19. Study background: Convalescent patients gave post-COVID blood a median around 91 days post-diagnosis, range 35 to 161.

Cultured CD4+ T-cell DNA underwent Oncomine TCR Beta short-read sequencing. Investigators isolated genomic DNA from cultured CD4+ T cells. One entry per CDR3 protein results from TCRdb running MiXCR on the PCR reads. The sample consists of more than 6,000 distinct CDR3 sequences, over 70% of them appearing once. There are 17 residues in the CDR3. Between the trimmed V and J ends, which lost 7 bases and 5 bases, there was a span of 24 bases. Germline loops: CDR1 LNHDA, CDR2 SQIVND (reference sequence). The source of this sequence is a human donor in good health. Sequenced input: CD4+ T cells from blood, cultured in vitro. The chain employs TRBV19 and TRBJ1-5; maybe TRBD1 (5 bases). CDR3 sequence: CASTPSGTRARHQPQHF. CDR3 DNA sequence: TGTGCCAGTACCCCAAGCGGGACCCGGGCTCGCCATCAGCCCCAGCATTTT. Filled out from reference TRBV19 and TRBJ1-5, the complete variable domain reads DGGITQSPKYLFRKEGQNVTLSCEQNLNHDAMYWYRQDPGQGLRLIYYSQIVNDFQKGDIAEGYSVSREKKESFPLTVTSAQKNPTAFYLCASTPSGTRARHQPQHFGDGTRLSIL.